A selection of T cell receptor beta chains follows, all from one sample in a study of cytomegalovirus exposure and HLA in healthy donors. Measured with immunoSEQ multiplex PCR; TCRdb has only the in-frame clones, and not every one. Seen here are a few hundred thousand clones, approximately 82% observed once, and the top ten hold around 8.6%. Sequenced: PBMCs. Source of these receptors: a woman aged 60 to 75 in good health and CMV-seropositive. Each CDR3 is given with its conserved first and last residue. Fields, in order: V gene, clone size, J gene, D gene, CDR3 DNA, CDR3 protein. The D gene is left open where the match is weak. The listing skips clone size in some rows; elsewhere it reads once, few, many or a size class.

V: TRBV28
size: NA
J: TRBJ2-2
D: NA
DNA: TGTGCCAGCACCATGGCGGGGACAGCAAACACCGGGGAGCTGTTTTTT
CDR3: CASTMAGTANTGELFF

V: TRBV5-1
size: NA
J: TRBJ2-1
D: NA
DNA: TGCGCCAGCAGCTTGGTCCGGGGCTCCTACAATGAGCAGTTCTTC
CDR3: CASSLVRGSYNEQFF

V: TRBV11-2
size: NA
J: TRBJ1-4
D: NA
DNA: TGTGCCAGCAGCTTAGACAGTGGCGAAAAACTGTTTTTT
CDR3: CASSLDSGEKLFF

V: TRBV5-4
size: NA
J: TRBJ2-7
D: TRBD1
DNA: TGTGCCAGCAGCTTAGGACAGGGGTCCCTTATGGAGTACTTC
CDR3: CASSLGQGSLMEYF

V: TRBV25-1
size: once
J: TRBJ2-1
D: TRBD1
DNA: TGTGCCAGCGGGCGGGACAGGCCTGACAATGAGCAGTTCTTC
CDR3: CASGRDRPDNEQFF

V: TRBV7-2
size: NA
J: TRBJ1-3
D: NA
DNA: TGTGCCAGCAGCCCCCGGGGGGCAGGGCCTGGAAACACCATATATTTT
CDR3: CASSPRGAGPGNTIYF

V: TRBV7-2
size: NA
J: TRBJ2-1
D: TRBD1
DNA: TGTGCCAGCAGCTTAGCCCGCCTCAGGGGGCGATACAATGAGCAGTTCTTC
CDR3: CASSLARLRGRYNEQFF

V: TRBV10-3
size: NA
J: TRBJ2-3
D: TRBD1
DNA: TGTGCCATCAGTGAGTCGTTCGGGACAGGGAAGACAGATACGCAGTATTTT
CDR3: CAISESFGTGKTDTQYF

V: TRBV9
size: NA
J: TRBJ2-7
D: TRBD2
DNA: TGTGCCAGCAGCGTAGAACCTAGCGGCACCTACGAGCAGTACTTC
CDR3: CASSVEPSGTYEQYF

V: TRBV10-2
size: few
J: TRBJ2-1
D: TRBD2
DNA: TGCGCCAGCAGTACCCAACTAGCGGGAGGTGGTAATGAGCAGTTCTTC
CDR3: CASSTQLAGGGNEQFF

V: TRBV16
size: NA
J: TRBJ1-5
D: TRBD1
DNA: TGTGCCAGCAGCCAATCGGGGCAGGGGGGCAATCAGCCCCAGCATTTT
CDR3: CASSQSGQGGNQPQHF

V: TRBV7-2
size: NA
J: TRBJ2-7
D: NA
DNA: TGTGCCAGCAGCTTAGCCAGGGTGACCTACGAGCAGTACTTC
CDR3: CASSLARVTYEQYF

V: TRBV19
size: once
J: TRBJ2-2
D: NA
DNA: TGTGCCAGTAGTATAGGAGCCGCGGAGCTGTTTTTT
CDR3: CASSIGAAELFF

V: TRBV5-1
size: NA
J: TRBJ1-1
D: NA
DNA: TGCGCCAGCAGCTTGAGGGGTACGGATGAAGCTTTCTTT
CDR3: CASSLRGTDEAFF

V: TRBV9
size: NA
J: TRBJ2-7
D: TRBD1
DNA: TGTGCCAGCAGCGTAGAGGCGGGACAGGGTTCCTACGAGCAGTACTTC
CDR3: CASSVEAGQGSYEQYF

V: TRBV5-1
size: NA
J: TRBJ1-4
D: TRBD1
DNA: TGCGCCAGCAGCCGAGGACAGGGGGAGGGAAAACTGTTTTTT
CDR3: CASSRGQGEGKLFF

V: TRBV6-5
size: NA
J: TRBJ1-6
D: NA
DNA: TGTGCCAGCAGCTGGGGGGGCAGGGGTAATTCACCCCTCCACTTT
CDR3: CASSWGGRGNSPLHF

V: TRBV5-1
size: NA
J: TRBJ1-3
D: NA
DNA: TGCGCCAGCAGCTTGGGGCAGGCTAACTCTGGAAACACCATATATTTT
CDR3: CASSLGQANSGNTIYF

V: TRBV6-1
size: NA
J: TRBJ1-2
D: TRBD1
DNA: TGTGCCATCCCATCCCCGGGACAGGGGGCCTATGGCTACACCTTC
CDR3: CAIPSPGQGAYGYTF

V: TRBV4-1
size: NA
J: TRBJ2-7
D: NA
DNA: TGCGCCAGCAGCCAAGATCAAATTGGGGGGTTTACCTACGAGCAGTACTTC
CDR3: CASSQDQIGGFTYEQYF

V: TRBV28
size: NA
J: TRBJ1-5
D: NA
DNA: TGTGCCAGCAGACGGACAGATTATCAGCCCCAGCATTTT
CDR3: CASRRTDYQPQHF

V: TRBV6-5
size: NA
J: TRBJ2-7
D: TRBD1
DNA: TGTGCCAGCAGAAGCTGGGACAGGGTCTACGAGCAGTACTTC
CDR3: CASRSWDRVYEQYF

V: TRBV2
size: NA
J: TRBJ2-7
D: NA
DNA: TGTGCCAGCAGTGAAGGGCCAGCGCTGATCTCCTACGAGCAGTACTTC
CDR3: CASSEGPALISYEQYF

V: TRBV6-5
size: NA
J: TRBJ1-1
D: NA
DNA: TGTGCCAGCAGTTACCTACAGATGGACACTGAAGCTTTCTTT
CDR3: CASSYLQMDTEAFF

V: TRBV9
size: NA
J: TRBJ2-6
D: NA
DNA: TGTGCCAGCAGCGTAGAGGGCAGGGCGCGGTCTGGGGCCAACGTCCTGACTTTC
CDR3: CASSVEGRARSGANVLTF

V: TRBV11-3
size: NA
J: TRBJ2-3
D: TRBD1
DNA: TGTGCCAGCAGCTTAAACAGGGGGGATACGCAGTATTTT
CDR3: CASSLNRGDTQYF

V: TRBV7-9
size: NA
J: TRBJ2-3
D: NA
DNA: TGTTCCAGCATCAATGCCAACCTTCACAGAGATACGCAGTATTTT
CDR3: CSSINANLHRDTQYF

V: TRBV6-6
size: NA
J: TRBJ1-4
D: NA
DNA: TGTGCCAGCAGTCCGGACACCTGGGGAGAAAAACTGTTTTTT
CDR3: CASSPDTWGEKLFF

V: TRBV5-1
size: NA
J: TRBJ2-7
D: NA
DNA: TGCGCCAGCAGACAGCAGGGTACTACCTACGAGCAGTACTTC
CDR3: CASRQQGTTYEQYF

V: TRBV19
size: NA
J: TRBJ1-3
D: TRBD1
DNA: TGTGCCAGTTCGCCTTTTGGGACAGGGATAGGAAACACCATATATTTT
CDR3: CASSPFGTGIGNTIYF

V: TRBV19
size: NA
J: TRBJ2-2
D: NA
DNA: TGTGCCAGTAGTATCCAAGCGGCGAACACCGGGGAGCTGTTTTTT
CDR3: CASSIQAANTGELFF

V: TRBV19
size: NA
J: TRBJ2-2
D: TRBD2
DNA: TGTGCAAGTGGCAGTGGGGTGGCCTACCACATAGCGGGGACCGGGGAGCTGTTTTTT
CDR3: CASGSGVAYHIAGTGELFF

V: TRBV13
size: NA
J: TRBJ2-4
D: NA
DNA: TGTGCCAGCAGCTTAATCAGTGAAGTTCAGTACTTC
CDR3: CASSLISEVQYF

V: TRBV6-1
size: NA
J: TRBJ1-2
D: NA
DNA: TGTGCCAGCAAATCACCAAATAGGGGTGGCTATGGCTACACCTTC
CDR3: CASKSPNRGGYGYTF

V: TRBV29-1
size: NA
J: TRBJ2-7
D: TRBD2
DNA: TGCAGCGGGGCTAGCGGGAGGGCATTAGACGAGCAGTACTTC
CDR3: CSGASGRALDEQYF

V: TRBV28
size: NA
J: TRBJ1-2
D: NA
DNA: TGTGCCATAACGCCAGGGGTCCCTGACTATGGCTACACCTTC
CDR3: CAITPGVPDYGYTF

V: TRBV15
size: few
J: TRBJ2-1
D: TRBD1
DNA: TGTGCCACCAGCAGAGGCCCCCCGGACAGGGTTGATGAGCAGTTCTTC
CDR3: CATSRGPPDRVDEQFF

V: TRBV5-4
size: NA
J: TRBJ1-2
D: NA
DNA: TGTGCCAGCAGCACGGAGCGAATCAGCTCTCCGGGTGGCTACACCTTC
CDR3: CASSTERISSPGGYTF

V: TRBV19
size: NA
J: TRBJ1-1
D: NA
DNA: TGTGCCAGCGTACAGGGTTACACTGAAGCTTTCTTT
CDR3: CASVQGYTEAFF

V: TRBV2
size: NA
J: TRBJ1-2
D: TRBD1
DNA: TGTGCCAGCAGTGACCAACCCGAAACCTCTCGGACAGGCGTCTATGGCTACACCTTC
CDR3: CASSDQPETSRTGVYGYTF